This record concerns one T cell receptor (beta chain) sequence. What it binds is unknown. Repertoires were generated with immunoSEQ multiplex PCR, while TCRdb's copy carries only in-frame clones and drops some. Of fewer than 95,000 clones listed, about 92% are singletons. This entry belongs to a study of OX40 agonist ivuxolimab in advanced cancers. Study-level information: An agonistic anti-OX40 (CD134) antibody, ivuxolimab, was used to treat the patients. Participants could have had prior anti-PD-1, anti-PD-L1 or anti-CTLA-4 therapy, and 40% had some. Among those enrolled, mean age was roughly 62 years (range about 23 to 80) and 82.7% were male. Study-level findings and limits: Expanded peripheral T cell antigen specificity was not determined.

The length of the CDR3 is 16 residues. The sample was CD4+ or CD8+ T cells sorted from blood, taken in a trial of the OX40 agonist ivuxolimab. The TCR comes from an adult with an advanced solid tumor such as melanoma, head and neck, liver or kidney cancer. The chain couples TRBV7-5 to TRBJ2-3; the tabulated D call, TRBD2, remains unverified against the DNA. TRBV7-5 is a pseudogene locus. This CDR3 is CARSLAGTSGTDTQYF. The DNA for the CDR3 is TGTGCCAGAAGCTTAGCGGGGACTAGCGGCACAGATACGCAGTATTTT.